The 4 T cell receptor beta chains reported below all come from one sample, sequenced in a study of post-analysis software for immune sequencing data. No antigens are known for them. Study results and limitations: The five TRBV segments detected at higher frequency in patients than in controls included TRBV5-6, TRBV5-1 and TRBV20-1.

The authors incorporated unique molecular identifiers into the TCR beta cDNA libraries. TCRdb re-called the PCR reads with MiXCR, one entry per CDR3 protein. This sample carries roughly 540,000 distinct CDR3 sequences, less than 40% of them seen once, and the ten largest clones take 4.5% to 7.5%. The sequenced sample was blood. The receptors were gathered from a girl under 18 with multiple sclerosis.

The chain links TRBV12-3 or TRBV12-4 to TRBJ2-7; 8 nucleotides align to TRBD1. The CDR3 consists of 14 residues. With V trimmed by 6 bases and J by 3 bases, 7 bases remained unmatched. The DNA of the CDR3 is TGTGCCAGCAGCCCCCCGGACAGGGACTACGAGCAGTACTTC. Residues: CASSPPDRDYEQYF.

The gene calls are TRBV7-9 and TRBJ1-6; TRBD1 is a possible D gene (5 bases). Germline V gene data show CDR1 as SEHNR and CDR2 as FQNEAQ (reference sequence). Trimming took 1 base from V and 10 from J, leaving 14 bases between them. The CDR3 spans 15 residues. The CDR3 is CASSLDQQGRSPLHF. CDR3 coding DNA: TGTGCCAGCAGCTTAGATCAGCAGGGTCGGTCACCCCTCCACTTT.

V and J are TRBV24-1 and TRBJ1-1; D not certain. V was trimmed by 5 bases and J by 0 bases, leaving 6 bases between them. Per the germline V gene, CDR1 is KGHDR and CDR2 is SFDVKD. This CDR3 comprises 13 residues. The CDR3 reads CATSAAMNTEAFF. The CDR3 DNA is TGTGCCACCAGTGCGGCGATGAACACTGAAGCTTTCTTT.

This clonotype was seen only a few times. The chain uses TRBV4-1 and TRBJ2-1; 10 bases are a match to TRBD2. CDR3 length equals 17 residues. Germline trimming cut 1 base from V and 7 bases from J; bases unmatched to any gene: 10. Germline loops: CDR1 MGHRA, CDR2 YSYEKL. CDR3 in amino acids: CASSQVRGLAIINEQFF. The CDR3 DNA sequence: TGCGCCAGCAGCCAAGTAAGGGGACTAGCGATAATAAATGAGCAGTTCTTC.